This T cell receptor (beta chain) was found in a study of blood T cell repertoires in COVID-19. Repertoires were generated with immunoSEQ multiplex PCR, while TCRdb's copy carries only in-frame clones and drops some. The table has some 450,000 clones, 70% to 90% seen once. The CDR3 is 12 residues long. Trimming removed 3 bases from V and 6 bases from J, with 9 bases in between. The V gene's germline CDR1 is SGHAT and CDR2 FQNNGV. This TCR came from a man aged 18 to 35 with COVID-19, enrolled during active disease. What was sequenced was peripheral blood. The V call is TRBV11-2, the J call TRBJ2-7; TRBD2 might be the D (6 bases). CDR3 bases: TGTGCCAGCAGCTTTAGCGGTCCCGAGCAGTACTTC. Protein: CASSFSGPEQYF.